A selection of T cell receptor beta chains follows, all from one sample in a study of OX40 agonist ivuxolimab in advanced cancers. Method: immunoSEQ multiplex PCR; TCRdb's copy keeps in-frame clones and lacks some. The data hold about 60,000 clones, with around 90% observed a single time. The sequencing used CD4+ or CD8+ T cells sorted from blood, collected in a trial of the OX40 agonist ivuxolimab. These receptors were collected from an adult with an advanced solid tumor such as melanoma, head and neck, liver or kidney cancer. Both conserved end residues are part of each CDR3. Fields, in order: clone size, D gene, J gene, V gene, CDR3 protein, CDR3 DNA. The D gene is left open where the match is weak. Expanded clones are given a class, and other clones once, few, many or no size at all.

clone_size: once
d_call: TRBD2
j_call: TRBJ2-5
v_call: TRBV28
cdr3_aa: CASSHDSSGGYRETQYF
cdr3_nt: TGTGCCAGCAGTCACGATTCTAGCGGGGGCTATAGAGAGACCCAGTACTTC

clone_size: -
d_call: -
j_call: TRBJ2-7
v_call: TRBV6-5
cdr3_aa: CASRFSGAHEQYF
cdr3_nt: TGTGCCAGCCGCTTCTCAGGGGCTCACGAGCAGTACTTC

clone_size: -
d_call: TRBD1
j_call: TRBJ1-2
v_call: TRBV20-1
cdr3_aa: CSAGDRGYTF
cdr3_nt: TGCAGTGCAGGGGACAGGGGCTACACCTTC

clone_size: -
d_call: -
j_call: TRBJ2-1
v_call: TRBV9
cdr3_aa: CASSPSTGASGSNEQFF
cdr3_nt: TGTGCCAGCAGCCCCTCGACAGGGGCAAGCGGGAGCAATGAGCAGTTCTTC

clone_size: -
d_call: TRBD1
j_call: TRBJ2-1
v_call: TRBV7-8
cdr3_aa: CASSYDRVSYNEQFF
cdr3_nt: TGTGCCAGCAGCTACGACAGGGTCTCCTACAATGAGCAGTTCTTC

clone_size: -
d_call: -
j_call: TRBJ2-7
v_call: TRBV19
cdr3_aa: CASSAGSYEQYF
cdr3_nt: TGTGCCAGTAGTGCAGGGTCCTACGAGCAGTACTTC

clone_size: -
d_call: TRBD2
j_call: TRBJ2-1
v_call: TRBV19
cdr3_aa: CASSIAASGSYNEQFF
cdr3_nt: TGTGCCAGTAGTATAGCGGCTAGCGGGAGTTACAATGAGCAGTTCTTC

clone_size: -
d_call: TRBD1
j_call: TRBJ1-5
v_call: TRBV19
cdr3_aa: CASSPKGAGNQPQHF
cdr3_nt: TGTGCCAGTAGCCCTAAGGGGGCAGGCAATCAGCCCCAGCATTTT

clone_size: -
d_call: -
j_call: TRBJ2-5
v_call: TRBV5-1
cdr3_aa: CASSPTTLRAETQYF
cdr3_nt: TGCGCCAGCAGCCCCACTACCCTGAGGGCAGAGACCCAGTACTTC

clone_size: -
d_call: -
j_call: TRBJ2-5
v_call: TRBV6-5
cdr3_aa: CASKTLQETQYF
cdr3_nt: TGTGCCAGCAAGACACTCCAAGAGACCCAGTACTTC

clone_size: -
d_call: TRBD1
j_call: TRBJ2-5
v_call: TRBV2
cdr3_aa: CASSVYRGQETQYF
cdr3_nt: TGTGCCAGCAGTGTATACAGGGGGCAAGAGACCCAGTACTTC

clone_size: -
d_call: TRBD2
j_call: TRBJ2-2
v_call: TRBV9
cdr3_aa: CASSPGLAGGPGTGELFF
cdr3_nt: TGTGCCAGCTCCCCAGGACTAGCGGGAGGGCCCGGCACCGGGGAGCTGTTTTTT

clone_size: -
d_call: TRBD2
j_call: TRBJ2-3
v_call: TRBV4-3
cdr3_aa: CASSTREAGGDTQYF
cdr3_nt: TGCGCCAGCAGCACGCGGGAGGCCGGGGGAGATACGCAGTATTTT

clone_size: -
d_call: -
j_call: TRBJ2-2
v_call: TRBV2
cdr3_aa: CASRSTSTGELFF
cdr3_nt: TGTGCCAGCAGGTCCACTAGCACCGGGGAGCTGTTTTTT

clone_size: -
d_call: -
j_call: TRBJ1-2
v_call: TRBV7-2
cdr3_aa: CASSPVGGDYGYTF
cdr3_nt: TGTGCCAGCAGCCCTGTTGGGGGTGACTATGGCTACACCTTC

clone_size: once
d_call: -
j_call: TRBJ1-1
v_call: TRBV2
cdr3_aa: CASSDRKNTEAFF
cdr3_nt: TGTGCCAGCAGTGACAGGAAGAACACTGAAGCTTTCTTT

clone_size: -
d_call: -
j_call: TRBJ2-3
v_call: TRBV27
cdr3_aa: CASSSPRENPTDTQYF
cdr3_nt: TGTGCCAGCAGTTCCCCACGGGAGAATCCTACAGATACGCAGTATTTT

clone_size: -
d_call: -
j_call: TRBJ1-1
v_call: TRBV18
cdr3_aa: CASSPISQVNTEAFF
cdr3_nt: TGTGCCAGCTCACCAATTAGCCAGGTGAACACTGAAGCTTTCTTT

clone_size: -
d_call: -
j_call: TRBJ2-5
v_call: TRBV11-3
cdr3_aa: CASSSGVNRAEETQYF
cdr3_nt: TGTGCCAGCAGCTCGGGAGTCAACAGGGCCGAAGAGACCCAGTACTTC

clone_size: -
d_call: TRBD1
j_call: TRBJ2-3
v_call: TRBV7-2
cdr3_aa: CASSSRQGPDTQYF
cdr3_nt: TGTGCCAGCAGCTCCCGACAGGGGCCAGATACGCAGTATTTT

clone_size: -
d_call: -
j_call: TRBJ2-2
v_call: TRBV7-8
cdr3_aa: CASSSRGRGTGELFF
cdr3_nt: TGTGCCAGCAGCTCCCGGGGAAGGGGCACCGGGGAGCTGTTTTTT

clone_size: -
d_call: -
j_call: TRBJ1-2
v_call: TRBV20-1
cdr3_aa: CSARNTYGYTF
cdr3_nt: TGCAGTGCTCGGAATACGTATGGCTACACCTTC

clone_size: -
d_call: TRBD1
j_call: TRBJ2-7
v_call: TRBV13
cdr3_aa: CASSSDRSVPYEQYF
cdr3_nt: TGTGCCAGCAGCTCGGACAGGTCAGTTCCCTACGAGCAGTACTTC

clone_size: -
d_call: TRBD1
j_call: TRBJ1-3
v_call: TRBV28
cdr3_aa: CASRETGRIDTIYF
cdr3_nt: TGTGCCAGCAGGGAGACAGGGCGTATAGACACCATATATTTT

clone_size: -
d_call: -
j_call: TRBJ1-5
v_call: TRBV6-5
cdr3_aa: CASSKTGEGVAQHF
cdr3_nt: TGTGCCAGCAGTAAGACCGGGGAAGGTGTGGCCCAGCATTTT

clone_size: few
d_call: TRBD1
j_call: TRBJ2-1
v_call: TRBV11-3
cdr3_aa: CASSRTGSSYNEQFF
cdr3_nt: TGTGCCAGCAGCAGGACAGGGAGCTCCTACAATGAGCAGTTCTTC

clone_size: -
d_call: -
j_call: TRBJ2-7
v_call: TRBV7-3
cdr3_aa: CASSFLEGGYEQYF
cdr3_nt: TGTGCCAGCAGCTTTTTAGAGGGCGGCTACGAGCAGTACTTC

clone_size: -
d_call: -
j_call: TRBJ1-4
v_call: TRBV7-2
cdr3_aa: CASSLQRAGFNEKLFF
cdr3_nt: TGTGCCAGCAGCTTACAACGAGCAGGCTTTAATGAAAAACTGTTTTTT

clone_size: -
d_call: -
j_call: TRBJ1-4
v_call: TRBV28
cdr3_aa: CASSPGGGRTNEKLFF
cdr3_nt: TGTGCCAGCAGTCCCGGGGGCGGACGAACTAATGAAAAACTGTTTTTT

clone_size: -
d_call: -
j_call: TRBJ2-1
v_call: TRBV19
cdr3_aa: CASSIQARSGYNEQFF
cdr3_nt: TGTGCCAGTAGTATACAGGCCAGGTCGGGGTACAATGAGCAGTTCTTC

clone_size: -
d_call: -
j_call: TRBJ1-4
v_call: TRBV28
cdr3_aa: CASSLWAGSTNEKLFF
cdr3_nt: TGTGCCAGCAGTTTATGGGCTGGGTCAACTAATGAAAAACTGTTTTTT

clone_size: -
d_call: -
j_call: TRBJ2-5
v_call: TRBV28
cdr3_aa: CASSVGGRTQYF
cdr3_nt: TGTGCCAGCAGTGTGGGAGGTCGGACCCAGTACTTC

clone_size: -
d_call: -
j_call: TRBJ2-3
v_call: TRBV28
cdr3_aa: CASSYPPAATPDTQYF
cdr3_nt: TGTGCCAGCAGTTACCCCCCGGCAGCCACCCCAGATACGCAGTATTTT

clone_size: -
d_call: -
j_call: TRBJ2-5
v_call: TRBV6-5
cdr3_aa: CASGDGSRKTQYF
cdr3_nt: TGTGCCAGCGGGGACGGGAGTAGAAAGACCCAGTACTTC

clone_size: -
d_call: TRBD1
j_call: TRBJ1-5
v_call: TRBV6-5
cdr3_aa: CASRRAGGDQPQHF
cdr3_nt: TGTGCCAGCAGGAGGGCAGGGGGCGATCAGCCCCAGCATTTT

clone_size: -
d_call: -
j_call: TRBJ2-3
v_call: TRBV27
cdr3_aa: CASSLFPGRGRTDTQYF
cdr3_nt: TGTGCCAGCAGTTTATTCCCGGGAAGGGGACGGACAGATACGCAGTATTTT

clone_size: -
d_call: -
j_call: TRBJ1-2
v_call: TRBV5-1
cdr3_aa: CASSLEQPGYGYTF
cdr3_nt: TGCGCCAGCAGCTTGGAGCAGCCCGGCTATGGCTACACCTTC

clone_size: -
d_call: -
j_call: TRBJ2-7
v_call: TRBV6-6
cdr3_aa: CAISEGVNHPQYF
cdr3_nt: TGTGCCATTAGTGAGGGGGTTAATCATCCACAGTACTTC

clone_size: -
d_call: TRBD2
j_call: TRBJ2-3
v_call: TRBV11-2
cdr3_aa: CASSSQLDRLAGIDTQYF
cdr3_nt: TGTGCCAGCAGCTCCCAACTTGACCGACTAGCGGGAATAGATACGCAGTATTTT

clone_size: -
d_call: -
j_call: TRBJ2-5
v_call: TRBV5-1
cdr3_aa: CASSTPGSQETQYF
cdr3_nt: TGCGCCAGCAGCACCCCCGGGAGCCAAGAGACCCAGTACTTC

clone_size: -
d_call: -
j_call: TRBJ1-5
v_call: TRBV15
cdr3_aa: CATSRDYYQPQHF
cdr3_nt: TGTGCCACCAGCAGAGATTATTACCAGCCCCAGCATTTT

clone_size: -
d_call: TRBD1
j_call: TRBJ2-1
v_call: TRBV6-5
cdr3_aa: CASWASRGRFEQFF
cdr3_nt: TGTGCCAGCTGGGCGAGCAGGGGGCGGTTTGAGCAGTTCTTC

clone_size: -
d_call: TRBD1
j_call: TRBJ1-3
v_call: TRBV11-3
cdr3_aa: CASSLRTGRAGNTIYF
cdr3_nt: TGTGCCAGCAGCCTCCGGACAGGGAGGGCTGGAAACACCATATATTTT

clone_size: -
d_call: -
j_call: TRBJ2-2
v_call: TRBV19
cdr3_aa: CASSARGRNTGELFF
cdr3_nt: TGTGCCAGTAGCGCCCGGGGCCGGAACACCGGGGAGCTGTTTTTT

clone_size: -
d_call: TRBD2
j_call: TRBJ2-1
v_call: TRBV5-8
cdr3_aa: CASSPSPSGRAVEQFF
cdr3_nt: TGTGCCAGCAGCCCAAGCCCTAGCGGGAGGGCCGTTGAGCAGTTCTTC

clone_size: -
d_call: -
j_call: TRBJ2-7
v_call: TRBV7-3
cdr3_aa: CASSKDPWGYEQYF
cdr3_nt: TGTGCCAGCAGCAAGGACCCCTGGGGCTACGAGCAGTACTTC

clone_size: -
d_call: TRBD1
j_call: TRBJ1-4
v_call: TRBV6-1
cdr3_aa: CASSDMFRGTGTEKLFF
cdr3_nt: TGTGCCAGCAGTGATATGTTTCGAGGGACAGGGACCGAAAAACTGTTTTTT

clone_size: once
d_call: -
j_call: TRBJ1-1
v_call: TRBV6-1
cdr3_aa: CASSEYWGHAFF
cdr3_nt: TGTGCCAGCAGTGAATATTGGGGGCACGCTTTCTTT

clone_size: -
d_call: -
j_call: TRBJ1-1
v_call: TRBV29-1
cdr3_aa: CSVLPNRANTEAFF
cdr3_nt: TGCAGCGTTCTCCCGAACAGGGCGAATACTGAAGCTTTCTTT

clone_size: -
d_call: -
j_call: TRBJ1-2
v_call: TRBV28
cdr3_aa: CASTLGGAQLGGYTF
cdr3_nt: TGTGCCAGCACCCTAGGGGGGGCCCAGCTAGGTGGCTACACCTTC

clone_size: -
d_call: -
j_call: TRBJ1-5
v_call: TRBV6-1
cdr3_aa: CASSEERGNQPQHF
cdr3_nt: TGTGCCAGCAGTGAAGAGAGGGGAAATCAGCCCCAGCATTTT